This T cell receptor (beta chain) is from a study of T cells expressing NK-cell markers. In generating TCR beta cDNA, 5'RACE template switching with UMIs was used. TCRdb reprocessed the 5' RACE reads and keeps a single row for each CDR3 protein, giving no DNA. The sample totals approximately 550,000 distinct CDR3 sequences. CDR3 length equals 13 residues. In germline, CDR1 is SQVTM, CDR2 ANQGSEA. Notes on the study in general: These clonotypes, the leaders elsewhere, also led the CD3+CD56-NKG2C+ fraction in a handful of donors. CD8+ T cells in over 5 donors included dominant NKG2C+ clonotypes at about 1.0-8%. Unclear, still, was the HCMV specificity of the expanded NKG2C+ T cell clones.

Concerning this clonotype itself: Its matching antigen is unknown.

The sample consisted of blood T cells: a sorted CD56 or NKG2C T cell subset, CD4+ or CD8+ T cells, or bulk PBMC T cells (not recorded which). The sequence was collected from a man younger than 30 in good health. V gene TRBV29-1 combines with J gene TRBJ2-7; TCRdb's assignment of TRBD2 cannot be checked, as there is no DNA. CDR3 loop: CSVEVPSGYEQYF.